Listed here is a single TCR beta chain. The antigen is not known. Per germline, CDR1 SGHRS and CDR2 YFSETQ. The germline V and J ends were trimmed by 2 bases and 3 bases, with 5 bases remaining between them. The CDR3 has 13 amino acids. Before sequencing took place, the ViraFEST assay used viral peptide pools to expand antigen-specific CD4+ T cells. The authors isolated CD4+ T cells after around nine days of culture. Nobody among the vaccine recipients had prior SARS-CoV-2 infection (nucleocapsid antibodies were negative). Produced via immunoSEQ multiplex PCR; TCRdb's table is partial and in-frame only. Of more than 20,000 clones in the sample, about two thirds were seen once. These data are taken from a study of vaccination effects on CD4 cells after COVID-19. General study points: Convalescent patients were few in the study, and early post-infection timepoints were absent.

V gene TRBV5-1 combines with J gene TRBJ2-2, with no clear D. This TCR was sampled from a human donor who received a COVID-19 vaccine. The sequencing here drew on CD4+ T cells from PBMCs cultured with SARS-CoV-2 spike peptides, taken before COVID-19 vaccination. CDR3 nucleotide sequence: TGCGCCAGCAGCTTCACATACACCGGGGAGCTGTTTTTT. It translates to CASSFTYTGELFF. Combining the CDR3 with reference TRBV5-1 and TRBJ2-2 gives the whole variable domain KAGVTQTPRYLIKTRGQQVTLSCSPISGHRSVSWYQQTPGQGLQFLFEYFSETQRNKGNFPGRFSGRQFSNSRSEMNVSTLELGDSALYLCASSFTYTGELFFGEGSRLTVL.